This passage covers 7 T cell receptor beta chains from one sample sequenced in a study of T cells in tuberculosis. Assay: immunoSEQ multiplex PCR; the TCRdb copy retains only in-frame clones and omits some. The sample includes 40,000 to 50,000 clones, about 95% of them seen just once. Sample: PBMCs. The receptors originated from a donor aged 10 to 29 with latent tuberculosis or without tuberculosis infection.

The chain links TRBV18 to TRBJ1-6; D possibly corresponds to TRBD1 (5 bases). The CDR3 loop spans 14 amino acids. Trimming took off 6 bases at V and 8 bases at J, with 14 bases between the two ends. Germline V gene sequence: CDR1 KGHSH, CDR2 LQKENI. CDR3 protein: CASSPRALHSPLHF. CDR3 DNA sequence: TGTGCCAGCTCTCCCAGGGCGCTACATTCACCCCTCCACTTT.

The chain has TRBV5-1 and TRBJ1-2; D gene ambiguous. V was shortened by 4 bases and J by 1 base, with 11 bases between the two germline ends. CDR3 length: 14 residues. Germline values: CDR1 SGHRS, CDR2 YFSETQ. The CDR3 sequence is CASSAPGSNYGYTF. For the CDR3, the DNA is TGCGCCAGCAGCGCCCCCGGGAGTAACTATGGCTACACCTTC.

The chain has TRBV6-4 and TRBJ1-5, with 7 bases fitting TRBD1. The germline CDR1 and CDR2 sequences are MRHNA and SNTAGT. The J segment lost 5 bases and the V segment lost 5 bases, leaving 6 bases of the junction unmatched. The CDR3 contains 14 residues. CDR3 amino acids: CASSLTGRDQPQHF. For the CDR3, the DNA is TGTGCCAGCAGTTTGACAGGGCGCGATCAGCCCCAGCATTTT.

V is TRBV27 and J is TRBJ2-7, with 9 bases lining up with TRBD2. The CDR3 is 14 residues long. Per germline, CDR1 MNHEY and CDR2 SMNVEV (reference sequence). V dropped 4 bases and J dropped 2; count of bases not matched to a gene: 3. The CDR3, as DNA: TGTGCCAGCAGTTCCAGCGGGGGGCCCTACGAGCAGTACTTC. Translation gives CASSSSGGPYEQYF.

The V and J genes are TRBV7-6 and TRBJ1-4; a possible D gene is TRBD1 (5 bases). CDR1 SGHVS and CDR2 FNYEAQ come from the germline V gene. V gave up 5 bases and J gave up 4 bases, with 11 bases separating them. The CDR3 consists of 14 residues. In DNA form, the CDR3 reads TGTGCCAGCAGCCGCGCAGGGTTTAATGAAAAACTGTTTTTT. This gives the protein CASSRAGFNEKLFF.

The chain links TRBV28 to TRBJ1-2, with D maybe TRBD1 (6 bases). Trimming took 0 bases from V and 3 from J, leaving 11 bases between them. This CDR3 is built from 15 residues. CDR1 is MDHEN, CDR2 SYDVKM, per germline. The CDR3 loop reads CASSLWRGQDYGYTF. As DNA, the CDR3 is TGTGCCAGCAGTTTATGGAGGGGACAAGACTATGGCTACACCTTC.

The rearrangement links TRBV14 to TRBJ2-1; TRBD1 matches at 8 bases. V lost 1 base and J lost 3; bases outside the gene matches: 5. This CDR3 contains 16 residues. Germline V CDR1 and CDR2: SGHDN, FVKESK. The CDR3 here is CASSQAPGTGYNEQFF. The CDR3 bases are TGTGCCAGCAGCCAAGCCCCTGGGACAGGCTACAATGAGCAGTTCTTC.